This T cell receptor beta chain was obtained from a study of identical twins. Points from the study as a whole: Where beta out-of-frame sequences were concerned, excess twin sharing was weaker. Cross-sectional statistics, not tracking of the same donors, supported the conclusions. Insertion counts were lower in abundant cord blood beta clonotypes, a trend that memory repertoires did not show.

Template switching supplied a universal primer site; unique molecular identifiers were carried on the cDNA. Via MiXCR, TCRdb re-called the 5' RACE reads, giving one row per CDR3 protein. The sample lists 1.5 million to 2 million distinct CDR3 sequences, less than 35% occurring once. CDR3 length equals 16 residues. This clonotype was picked up one time. Its antigen is unknown. One end of the junction fails to match germline, which may point to a read error. The rearrangement uses TRBV12-3 or TRBV12-4 and TRBJ2-3; possibly TRBD1 for D (5 bases). The receptor's source is a newborn girl in good health. Sequenced: cord blood. This CDR3 is CASSSGTSLGADTQYF. For the CDR3, the DNA is TGTGCCAGCAGTTCCGGCACAAGTCTTGGGGCCGATACGCAATATTTT.